The 20 T cell receptor beta chains in this list originate from one sample, sequenced in a study of T-cell memory formation after mild COVID-19 (dated by TCRdb to about 2021). The library was built by means of 5' RACE. Instrument used: Illumina NovaSeq 6000. The public reads were quality trimmed at Q25 with fastp and then assembled into clones with MiXCR by TCRdb, keeping productive beta chains. Identical CDR3 protein sequences are pooled into one entry, listed with their most common genes and DNA. The sample table shows roughly 610,000 distinct CDR3 sequences, and 15% to 20% are seen once. About 7.5% of the sample is in the top ten clones. Sequencing used PBMCs or a T cell subset sorted from them (not recorded which). Receptors were obtained from an adult woman who had mild COVID-19 (a few samples of this study predate the infection). The sample titles of this study are shuffled in the database, so cell type and time point are left out; the donor was told from shared clones.

This clonotype has only a few counts. The chain is built from TRBV6-5 and TRBJ1-1; 9 bases line up with TRBD1. Germline V gene sequence: CDR1 MNHEY, CDR2 SVGAGI. This CDR3 is built from 15 residues. Trimming at V came to 4 bases and at J to 5 bases, leaving 8 bases not matched to a gene. The CDR3 region has the DNA TGTGCCAGCAGTTCTCCCGGGACAGGGCGGACTGAAGCTTTCTTT. Protein product: CASSSPGTGRTEAFF.

This sequence joins TRBV24-1 and TRBJ2-3, with a possible D match to TRBD2 (6 bases). V gave up 3 bases and J gave up 2 bases, with 14 bases separating them. Germline CDR1 KGHDR, CDR2 SFDVKD. The CDR3 consists of 16 residues. The CDR3 reads CATSDTSGLLTDTQYF. CDR3 DNA: TGTGCCACCAGTGATACCTCGGGACTCCTCACAGATACGCAGTATTTT.

V and J are TRBV11-3 and TRBJ2-7; no firm D call. CDR1 is SGHNT and CDR2 is YENEEA in the germline V gene. The CDR3 totals 13 residues. V was cut by 0 bases and J by 4 bases, with 7 bases left in between. CDR3 DNA sequence: TGTGCCAGCAGCTTAGATCACGGGTACGAGCAGTACTTC. Protein: CASSLDHGYEQYF.

V is TRBV15 and J is TRBJ1-4, with 9 bases fitting TRBD1. Germline CDR1 and CDR2: LNHNV and YYDKDF (reference sequence). CDR3 size: 16 residues. Trimming took 3 bases from V and 7 from J; bases not matched to a gene: 9. The CDR3 DNA reads TGTGCCACCAGCAGGATATGGACAGGGGTCACTGAAAAACTGTTTTTT. Protein sequence: CATSRIWTGVTEKLFF.

This clonotype was detected only a few times. The chain links TRBV28 to TRBJ1-6; 9 bases align to TRBD1. This CDR3 contains 16 residues. Looked up from germline, CDR1 is MDHEN and CDR2 is SYDVKM. Germline trimming cut 2 bases from V and 7 bases from J; bases unmatched to any gene: 6. In nucleotides, the CDR3 is TGTGCCAGCAGTTTACATCGGACAGGGGAAAATTCACCCCTCCACTTT. Its protein is CASSLHRTGENSPLHF.

This clonotype occurred a few times. The gene calls are TRBV12-3 or TRBV12-4 and TRBJ2-1; TRBD2 agrees at 8 bases. The CDR3 sequence is 15 residues long. Trimming took 6 bases from V and 0 from J; bases not matched to a gene: 4. In DNA form, the CDR3 reads TGTGCCAGCAGCATAGCGGGATACTCCTACAATGAGCAGTTCTTC. This gives the protein CASSIAGYSYNEQFF.

This clonotype was seen more than once but under ten times. This chain joins TRBV20-1 and TRBJ2-2, with no clear D. Germline loops: CDR1 DFQATT, CDR2 SNEGSKA (reference sequence). Trimming pared 5 bases from V and 2 bases from J, leaving 12 bases between. This CDR3 has 14 residues. CDR3 DNA sequence: TGCAGTGCTTCGGACCCGCGAAACACCGGGGAGCTGTTTTTT. Its protein is CSASDPRNTGELFF.

CDR3 sequence (DNA): TGCGCCAGCAGCTTGGGACAGGTAGATCAGCCCCAGCATTTT. It is translated as CASSLGQVDQPQHF. J is TRBJ1-5 and V is TRBV5-1, with a weak D call TRBD1 (6 bases). CDR1 is SGHRS and CDR2 is YFSETQ in the germline V gene. This CDR3 spans 14 amino acids. V lost 0 bases, J lost 5 bases, and 9 bases lay in between.

J is TRBJ2-3 and V is TRBV30; 9 bases fit TRBD2. Per the germline V gene, CDR1 is GTSNPN and CDR2 is SVGIG (reference sequence). The CDR3 contains 14 residues. The V gene end was trimmed by 3 bases and the J gene end by 2 bases; junction bases not matched to a gene: 3. The CDR3 sequence: CAWRGLAVTDTQYF. CDR3 nucleotide sequence: TGTGCCTGGAGGGGACTAGCCGTCACAGATACGCAGTATTTT.

The chain is built from TRBV5-6 and TRBJ2-2, with 7 nucleotides matching TRBD1. The CDR3 spans 15 residues. Germline assignment: CDR1 SGHDT and CDR2 YYEEEE. The trim removed 4 bases at V and 5 bases at J, leaving 8 bases unmatched. The CDR3 loop reads CASSDPPRGTGELFF. The CDR3 nucleotides read TGTGCCAGCAGCGACCCCCCCAGGGGGACCGGGGAGCTGTTTTTT.

The chain carries TRBV4-2 and TRBJ2-7; 7 positions match TRBD1. Looked up from germline, CDR1 is LGHNA and CDR2 is YNFKEQ. This CDR3 contains 15 residues. The J segment lost 2 bases and the V segment lost 2 bases, leaving 6 bases of the junction unmatched. In DNA form, the CDR3 reads TGTGCCAGCAGCCAAAATCCGGGACAGACCTACGAGCAGTACTTC. Protein: CASSQNPGQTYEQYF.

Only a few counts were recorded for this clonotype. This chain links TRBV5-1 with TRBJ2-1, with 11 positions matching TRBD2. Germline CDR1 is SGHRS and CDR2 is YFSETQ. V shed 2 bases, J shed 6 bases, and the junction held 10 bases outside the gene matches. The CDR3 sequence is 17 residues long. CDR3: CASSLLTSGGRGNEQFF. In nucleotides, the CDR3 is TGCGCCAGCAGCTTACTTACTAGCGGGGGCCGGGGCAATGAGCAGTTCTTC.

This clonotype was counted only a few times. The rearrangement uses TRBV10-3 and TRBJ1-4; possible D gene TRBD1, 6 bases. CDR1 ENHRY and CDR2 SYGVKD come from the germline V gene. This CDR3 comprises 13 residues. Trimming shortened V by 4 bases and J by 5 bases, and 8 bases separated the two germline ends. The CDR3 DNA reads as TGTGCCATCAGTGGGGGGGCGAATGAAAAACTGTTTTTT. Amino acid sequence: CAISGGANEKLFF.

The chain carries TRBV7-9 and TRBJ1-1; a possible D gene is TRBD1 (6 bases). The germline V gene has CDR1 SEHNR and CDR2 FQNEAQ (reference sequence). V lost 4 bases, J lost 1 base, and 16 bases lay in between. The CDR3 runs 16 residues. The CDR3 here is CASSSTPGQTNTEAFF. The DNA of the CDR3 is TGTGCCAGCAGCTCGACTCCGGGACAAACGAACACTGAAGCTTTCTTT.

This chain joins TRBV12-3 or TRBV12-4 and TRBJ2-7; TRBD2 aligns across 8 bases. This CDR3 has 17 residues. With V trimmed by 4 bases and J by 0 bases, 11 bases remained unmatched. The CDR3 protein is CASSSPGLGRSSYEQYF. In DNA, the CDR3 is TGTGCCAGCAGTTCCCCGGGACTAGGTCGGAGCTCCTACGAGCAGTACTTC.

This clonotype occurred a few times. The chain is built from TRBV12-3 or TRBV12-4 and TRBJ2-5; D not certain. The CDR3 runs to 9 residues. Trimming pared 8 bases from V and 12 bases from J, leaving 10 bases between. The CDR3 spells CASGDPKYF. The CDR3 DNA reads TGTGCCAGCGGCGACCCGAAGTACTTC.

This clonotype was observed a handful of times. The rearrangement uses TRBV5-6 and TRBJ2-1; D is ambiguous. The CDR3 spans 17 residues. Germline V gene sequence: CDR1 SGHDT, CDR2 YYEEEE. Trimming cost V 0 bases and J 0 bases, with 13 bases left between them. The CDR3 region is CASSLAQGIYSYNEQFF. The CDR3, as DNA: TGTGCCAGCAGCTTGGCCCAAGGAATCTACTCCTACAATGAGCAGTTCTTC.

This clonotype turned up a few times. The chain has TRBV6-6 and TRBJ1-1; possible D gene TRBD1, 6 bases. This CDR3 comprises 12 residues. V gave up 5 bases and J gave up 11 bases, with 15 bases separating them. Germline CDR1 MNHNY, CDR2 SVGAGI (reference sequence). Here the CDR3 reads CASSPTGNKAFF. The CDR3 DNA follows: TGTGCCAGCAGTCCTACAGGGAACAAGGCTTTCTTT.

The chain is built from TRBV20-1 and TRBJ2-3; D is perhaps TRBD2 (6 bases). V gave up 0 bases and J gave up 2 bases, with 12 bases separating them. Germline CDR1 reads DFQATT; CDR2 reads SNEGSKA (reference sequence). This CDR3 is 15 amino acids long. The CDR3 bases are TGCAGTGCTAGAGAAGCGGGTCAGCTCACAGATACGCAGTATTTT. Protein product: CSAREAGQLTDTQYF.

A few counts support this clonotype. The genes are TRBV5-1 and TRBJ2-7; 10 nucleotides align to TRBD1. This CDR3 is built from 13 residues. J lost 3 bases, V lost 6 bases, and 3 bases had no gene match. CDR1 SGHRS and CDR2 YFSETQ come from the germline V gene. The CDR3 spells CASIGDRGYEQYF. The CDR3 nucleotides read TGCGCCAGCATCGGGGACAGGGGCTACGAGCAGTACTTC.